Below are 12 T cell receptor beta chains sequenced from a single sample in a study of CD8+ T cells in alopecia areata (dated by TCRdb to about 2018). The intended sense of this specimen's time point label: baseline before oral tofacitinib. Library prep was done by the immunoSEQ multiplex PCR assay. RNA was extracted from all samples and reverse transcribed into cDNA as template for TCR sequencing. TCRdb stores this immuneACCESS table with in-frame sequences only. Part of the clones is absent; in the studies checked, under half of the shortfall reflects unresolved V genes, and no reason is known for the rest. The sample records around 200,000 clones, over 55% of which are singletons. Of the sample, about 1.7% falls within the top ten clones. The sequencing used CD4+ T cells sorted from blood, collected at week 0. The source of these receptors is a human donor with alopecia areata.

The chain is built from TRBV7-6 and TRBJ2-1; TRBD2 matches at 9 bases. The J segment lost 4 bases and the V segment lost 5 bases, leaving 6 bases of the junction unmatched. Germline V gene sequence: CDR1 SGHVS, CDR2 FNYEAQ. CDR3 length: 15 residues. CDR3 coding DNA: TGTGCCAGCAGCACGGCTAGCGGGACTTACAATGAGCAGTTCTTC. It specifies CASSTASGTYNEQFF.

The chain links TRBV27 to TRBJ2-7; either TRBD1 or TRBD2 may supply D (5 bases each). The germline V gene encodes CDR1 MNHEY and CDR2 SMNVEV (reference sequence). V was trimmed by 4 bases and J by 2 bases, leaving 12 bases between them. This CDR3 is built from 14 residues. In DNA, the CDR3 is TGTGCCAGCAGTTCGGGACCGGGCCCCTACGAGCAGTACTTC. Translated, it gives CASSSGPGPYEQYF.

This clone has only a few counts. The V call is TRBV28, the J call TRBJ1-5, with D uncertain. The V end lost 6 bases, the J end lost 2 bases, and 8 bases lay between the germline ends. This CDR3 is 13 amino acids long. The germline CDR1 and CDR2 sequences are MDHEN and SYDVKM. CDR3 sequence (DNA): TGTGCCAGCAGCGGTACGCGCAATCAGCCCCAGCATTTT. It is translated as CASSGTRNQPQHF.

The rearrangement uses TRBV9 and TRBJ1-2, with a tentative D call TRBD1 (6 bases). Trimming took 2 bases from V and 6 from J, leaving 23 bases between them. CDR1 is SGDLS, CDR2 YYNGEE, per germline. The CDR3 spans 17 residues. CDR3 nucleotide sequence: TGTGCCAGCAGCGTGGAGGGGGTCGGTCCCGAGAGAAATGGCTACACCTTC. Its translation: CASSVEGVGPERNGYTF.

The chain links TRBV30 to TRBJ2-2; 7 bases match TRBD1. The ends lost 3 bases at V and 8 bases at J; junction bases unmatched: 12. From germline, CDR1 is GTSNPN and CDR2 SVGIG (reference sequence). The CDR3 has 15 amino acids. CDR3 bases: TGTGCCTGGAGCTGGCGGACAGGATGGCCTGGGGAGCTGTTTTTT. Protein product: CAWSWRTGWPGELFF.

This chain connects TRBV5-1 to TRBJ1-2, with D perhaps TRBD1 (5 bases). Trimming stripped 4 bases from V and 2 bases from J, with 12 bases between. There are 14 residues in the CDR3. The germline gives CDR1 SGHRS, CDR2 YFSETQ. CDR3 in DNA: TGCGCCAGCAGCCCCTCGGGACCCAACTATGGCTACACCTTC. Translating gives CASSPSGPNYGYTF.

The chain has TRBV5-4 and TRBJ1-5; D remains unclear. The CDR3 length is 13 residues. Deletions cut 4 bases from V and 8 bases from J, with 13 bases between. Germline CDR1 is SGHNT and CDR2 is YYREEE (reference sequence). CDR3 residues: CASSLSPGEPQHF. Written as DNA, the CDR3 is TGTGCCAGCAGCCTAAGCCCCGGGGAGCCCCAGCATTTT.

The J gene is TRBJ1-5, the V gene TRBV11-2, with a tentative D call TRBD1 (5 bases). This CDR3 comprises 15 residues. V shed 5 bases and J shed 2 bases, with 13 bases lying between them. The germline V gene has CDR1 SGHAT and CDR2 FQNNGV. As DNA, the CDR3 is TGTGCCAGCAGCCCCGGCTGGGGGGGCAATCAGCCCCAGCATTTT. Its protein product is CASSPGWGGNQPQHF.

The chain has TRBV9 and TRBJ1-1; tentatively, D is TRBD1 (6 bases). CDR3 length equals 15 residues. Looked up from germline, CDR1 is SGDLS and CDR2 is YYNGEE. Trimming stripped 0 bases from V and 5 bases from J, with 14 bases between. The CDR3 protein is CASSVAPQQGTEAFF. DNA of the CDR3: TGTGCCAGCAGCGTAGCTCCCCAACAGGGAACTGAAGCTTTCTTT.

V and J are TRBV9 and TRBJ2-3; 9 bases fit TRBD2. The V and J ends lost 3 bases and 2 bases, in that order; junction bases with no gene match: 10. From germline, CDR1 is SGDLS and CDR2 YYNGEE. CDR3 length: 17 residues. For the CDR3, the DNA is TGTGCCAGCAGCGGAGCTCTTCGCGGGGGGGCCACAGATACGCAGTATTTT. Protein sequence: CASSGALRGGATDTQYF. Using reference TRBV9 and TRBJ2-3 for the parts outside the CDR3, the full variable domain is DSGVTQTPKHLITATGQRVTLRCSPRSGDLSVYWYQQSLDQGLQFLIQYYNGEERAKGNILERFSAQQFPDLHSELNLSSLELGDSALYFCASSGALRGGATDTQYFGPGTRLTVL.

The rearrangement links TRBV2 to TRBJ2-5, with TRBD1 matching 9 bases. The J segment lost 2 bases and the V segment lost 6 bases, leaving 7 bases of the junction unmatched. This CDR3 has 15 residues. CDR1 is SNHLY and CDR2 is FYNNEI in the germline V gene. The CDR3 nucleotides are TGTGCCAGCAGCCACGGGACAGGGCTACAAGAGACCCAGTACTTC. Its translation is CASSHGTGLQETQYF.

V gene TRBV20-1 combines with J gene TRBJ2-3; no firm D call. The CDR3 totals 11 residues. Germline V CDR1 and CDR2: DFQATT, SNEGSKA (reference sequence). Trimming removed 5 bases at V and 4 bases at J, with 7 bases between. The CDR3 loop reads CSAHRSDTQYF. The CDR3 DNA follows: TGCAGTGCTCATAGGTCAGATACGCAGTATTTT.